The 3 T cell receptor beta chains below come from one sample, sequenced in a study of naive and memory T cell subsets. Study-wide results and limits: Possibly reflecting memory cells re-expressing CD45RA, a few larger clonotypes occurred in naive repertoires, especially CD8.

Antigens for these TCRs are unknown. The beta constant-region primer was an equimolar mix of two oligonucleotides covering TRBC1 and TRBC2. Four rounds of PCR amplified the ligated cDNA using nested alpha and beta constant-region primers plus SP2. TCRdb recomputed calls from the UMI-ligation and nested PCR reads with MiXCR, one row per CDR3 protein. The table has 120,000 to 150,000 distinct CDR3 sequences, approximately 20% seen once. The specimen was naive CD8+ T cells from blood. These TCRs come from a human donor in good health.

The chain is built from TRBV5-1 and TRBJ2-1; D tentatively reads TRBD1 or TRBD2 (6 bases each). CDR1 SGHRS and CDR2 YFSETQ come from the germline V gene. The CDR3 consists of 17 residues. Trimming cost V 0 bases and J 1 base, with 14 bases left between them. Here the CDR3 reads CASSLGVGGLSYNEQFF. As DNA, the CDR3 is TGCGCCAGCAGCTTGGGCGTTGGGGGGCTTTCCTACAATGAGCAGTTCTTC.

The rearrangement links TRBV27 to TRBJ1-1, with D possibly TRBD1 on 5 matching bases. Germline V gene lookup returns CDR1 MNHEY and CDR2 SMNVEV (reference sequence). This CDR3 has 13 residues. The V gene lost 10 bases and the J gene lost 0 bases, with 12 bases spanning the gap. For the CDR3, the DNA is TGTGCCACCCAGGCGGGGGTGAACACTGAAGCTTTCTTT. Its translation is CATQAGVNTEAFF.

This clonotype was found a few times. V is TRBV7-9 and J is TRBJ2-7, with 8 nucleotides matching TRBD2. Trimming removed 5 bases from V and 2 bases from J; junction bases left unmatched: 11. The CDR3 runs to 16 residues. Germline CDR1 reads SEHNR; CDR2 reads FQNEAQ (reference sequence). As DNA, the CDR3 is TGTGCCAGCAGCCTAGTCGGAGCGGGAGCTGCCTACGAGCAGTACTTC. The encoded protein is CASSLVGAGAAYEQYF.